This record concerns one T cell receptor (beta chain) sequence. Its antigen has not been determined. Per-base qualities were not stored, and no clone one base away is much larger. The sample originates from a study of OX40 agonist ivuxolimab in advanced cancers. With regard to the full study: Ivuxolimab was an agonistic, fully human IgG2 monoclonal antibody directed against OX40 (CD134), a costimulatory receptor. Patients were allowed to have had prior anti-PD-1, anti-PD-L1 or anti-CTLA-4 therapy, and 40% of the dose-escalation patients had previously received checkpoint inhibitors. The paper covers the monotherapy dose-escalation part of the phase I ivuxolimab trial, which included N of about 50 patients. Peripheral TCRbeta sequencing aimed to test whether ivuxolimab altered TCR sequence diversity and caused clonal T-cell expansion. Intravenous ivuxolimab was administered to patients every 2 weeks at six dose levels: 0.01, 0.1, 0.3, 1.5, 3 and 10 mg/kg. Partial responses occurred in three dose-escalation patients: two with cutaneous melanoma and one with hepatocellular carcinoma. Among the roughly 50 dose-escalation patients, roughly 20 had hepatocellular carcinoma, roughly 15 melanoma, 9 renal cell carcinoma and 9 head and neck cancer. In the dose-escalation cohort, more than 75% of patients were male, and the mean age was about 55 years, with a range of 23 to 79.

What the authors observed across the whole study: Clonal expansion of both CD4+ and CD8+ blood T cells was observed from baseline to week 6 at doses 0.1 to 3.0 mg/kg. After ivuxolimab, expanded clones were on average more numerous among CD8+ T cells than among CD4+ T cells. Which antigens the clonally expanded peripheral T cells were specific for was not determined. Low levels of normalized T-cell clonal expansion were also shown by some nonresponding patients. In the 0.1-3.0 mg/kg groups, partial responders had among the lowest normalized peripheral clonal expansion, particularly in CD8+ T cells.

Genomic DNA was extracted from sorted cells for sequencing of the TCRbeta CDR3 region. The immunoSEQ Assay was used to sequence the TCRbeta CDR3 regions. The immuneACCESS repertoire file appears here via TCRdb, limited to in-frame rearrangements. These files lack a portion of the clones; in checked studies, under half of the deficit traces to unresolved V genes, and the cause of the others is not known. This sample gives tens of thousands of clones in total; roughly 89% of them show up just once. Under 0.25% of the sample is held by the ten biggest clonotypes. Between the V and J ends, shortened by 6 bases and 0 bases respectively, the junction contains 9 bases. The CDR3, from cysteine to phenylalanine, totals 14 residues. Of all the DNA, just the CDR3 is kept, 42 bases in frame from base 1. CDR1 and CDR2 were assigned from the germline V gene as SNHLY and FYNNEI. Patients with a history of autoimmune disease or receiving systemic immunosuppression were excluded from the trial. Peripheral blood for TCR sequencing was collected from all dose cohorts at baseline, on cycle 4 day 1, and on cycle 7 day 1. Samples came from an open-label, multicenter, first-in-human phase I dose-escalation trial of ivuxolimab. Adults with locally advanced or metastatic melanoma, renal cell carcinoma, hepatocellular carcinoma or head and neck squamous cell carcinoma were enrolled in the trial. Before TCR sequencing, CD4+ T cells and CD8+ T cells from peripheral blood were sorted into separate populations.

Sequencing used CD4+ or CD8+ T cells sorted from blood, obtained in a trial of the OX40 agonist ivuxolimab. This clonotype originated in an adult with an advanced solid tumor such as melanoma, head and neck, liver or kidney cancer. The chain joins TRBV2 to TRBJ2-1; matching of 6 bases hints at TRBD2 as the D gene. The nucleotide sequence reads TGTGCCAGCAGGGTGGGGGGCTCCTACAATGAGCAGTTCTTC. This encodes CASRVGGSYNEQFF.